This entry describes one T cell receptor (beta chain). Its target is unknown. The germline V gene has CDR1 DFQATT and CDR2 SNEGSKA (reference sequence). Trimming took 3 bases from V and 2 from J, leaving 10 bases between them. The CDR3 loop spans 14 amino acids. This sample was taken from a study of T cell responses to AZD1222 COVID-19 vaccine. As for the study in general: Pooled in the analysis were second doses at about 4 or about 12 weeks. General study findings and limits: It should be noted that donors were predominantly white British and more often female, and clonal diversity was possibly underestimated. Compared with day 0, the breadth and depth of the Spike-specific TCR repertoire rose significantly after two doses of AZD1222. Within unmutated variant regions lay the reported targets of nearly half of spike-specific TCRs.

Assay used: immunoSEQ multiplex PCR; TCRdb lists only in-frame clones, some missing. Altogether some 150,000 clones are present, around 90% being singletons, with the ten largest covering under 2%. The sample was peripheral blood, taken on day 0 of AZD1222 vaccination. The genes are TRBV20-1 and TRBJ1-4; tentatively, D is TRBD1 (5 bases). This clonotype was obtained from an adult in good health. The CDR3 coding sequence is TGCAGTGCTAGTGGGGGTACGACTAATGAAAAACTGTTTTTT. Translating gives CSASGGTTNEKLFF.